This is a list of T cell receptor beta chains from one sample in a study of tumor-infiltrating lymphocytes in primary liver carcinoma. MiXCR, run by TCRdb on the multiplex PCR reads, gives a single entry per CDR3 protein. The sample lists some 110,000 distinct CDR3 sequences, 64% occurring once. The sequenced material came from liver tumor tissue from sampling region 3. The receptors derive from a woman in her sixties with primary liver carcinoma and hepatitis B virus infection. Each CDR3 is given with its conserved first and last residue. A D gene is named only where the DNA matches it firmly. Not all rows give a size; the values are once, few, many and, for expanded clones, a class.

V gene: TRBV11-2; clone size: .; D gene: .; J gene: TRBJ2-4; CDR3 DNA: TGTGCCAGCGGCTTAAGGTTGGCAGCCAAAAACGTTCAGTACTTC; CDR3 protein: CASGLRLAAKNVQYF
V gene: TRBV30; clone size: few; D gene: .; J gene: TRBJ2-7; CDR3 DNA: TGTGCCCGGGCATTCTCCTACGAGCAGTACTTC; CDR3 protein: CARAFSYEQYF
V gene: TRBV2; clone size: .; D gene: .; J gene: TRBJ2-1; CDR3 DNA: TGTGCCAGCAGTGTCCCCGGTTCCTACAATGAGCAGTTCTTC; CDR3 protein: CASSVPGSYNEQFF
V gene: TRBV11-2; clone size: .; D gene: .; J gene: TRBJ2-2; CDR3 DNA: TGTGCCAGCAGCCTACACCCGAGCACCGGGGAGCTGTTTTTT; CDR3 protein: CASSLHPSTGELFF
V gene: TRBV29-1; clone size: many; D gene: TRBD2; J gene: TRBJ2-1; CDR3 DNA: TGCAGCGTTGGGGGGACTATCAATGAGCAGTTCTTC; CDR3 protein: CSVGGTINEQFF
V gene: TRBV11-2; clone size: few; D gene: .; J gene: TRBJ1-2; CDR3 DNA: TGTGCCAGCAGCCCTCTACTGGGGCGCTATGGCTACACCTTC; CDR3 protein: CASSPLLGRYGYTF
V gene: TRBV6-1; clone size: .; D gene: TRBD1; J gene: TRBJ2-7; CDR3 DNA: TGCGCCAGCAGATCTAAAATTGGGACAGGGACCTCCTACGAGCAGTACTTC; CDR3 protein: CASRSKIGTGTSYEQYF
V gene: TRBV11-1; clone size: .; D gene: .; J gene: TRBJ1-1; CDR3 DNA: TGTGCCAGCAGCTTTTTAGGGGCAACGAACACTGAAGCTCTCTTT; CDR3 protein: CASSFLGATNTEALF
V gene: TRBV4-1; clone size: many; D gene: .; J gene: TRBJ2-7; CDR3 DNA: TGCGCCAGCAGCCAAGTGGTACAGGGGACTCACGAGCAGTACTTC; CDR3 protein: CASSQVVQGTHEQYF
V gene: TRBV4-1; clone size: .; D gene: TRBD2; J gene: TRBJ2-7; CDR3 DNA: TGCGCCAGCAGCCCCGCAGGGAGGGTCTACAAGCAGTACTTC; CDR3 protein: CASSPAGRVYKQYF
V gene: TRBV5-8; clone size: .; D gene: .; J gene: TRBJ1-2; CDR3 DNA: TGTGTCAGCACACCCTTTAGGGGTCCCTATGGCTACACTTTC; CDR3 protein: CVSTPFRGPYGYTF
V gene: TRBV20-1; clone size: .; D gene: TRBD2; J gene: TRBJ2-7; CDR3 DNA: TGCAGTGCGGATGGTGCAGCGGGAGCCACCTACGAGCAGTACTTC; CDR3 protein: CSADGAAGATYEQYF
V gene: TRBV29-1; clone size: .; D gene: TRBD1; J gene: TRBJ2-2; CDR3 DNA: TGCGGCGCGCAGGGGGCTACTTTGGAGCTGTTTTTT; CDR3 protein: CGAQGATLELFF
V gene: TRBV12-5; clone size: once; D gene: TRBD2; J gene: TRBJ2-7; CDR3 DNA: TGTGTTAGTGGCACCGGGACTAGCGGGAGAGTCTACGAGCAGTACTTC; CDR3 protein: CVSGTGTSGRVYEQYF
V gene: TRBV11-2; clone size: .; D gene: .; J gene: TRBJ2-1; CDR3 DNA: TGTGCCTGCAGCTTGGCTGGGACTCCCCGGCAGTTCTTT; CDR3 protein: CACSLAGTPRQFF
V gene: TRBV7-9; clone size: .; D gene: .; J gene: TRBJ2-2; CDR3 DNA: TGTGCCAGCAGCTTATCCGGGGAGCCGTTTTTT; CDR3 protein: CASSLSGEPFF
V gene: TRBV7-9; clone size: .; D gene: TRBD2; J gene: TRBJ2-3; CDR3 DNA: TGTGCCAGCAGCTTCGGACTAGCGGATACAGATACGCAGTACTTT; CDR3 protein: CASSFGLADTDTQYF
V gene: TRBV4-1; clone size: .; D gene: .; J gene: TRBJ2-1; CDR3 DNA: TGCGCCAGCAGCCTCACACATGGGGTTGGGGTATGCAATGAGCAGTTCTTC; CDR3 protein: CASSLTHGVGVCNEQFF
V gene: TRBV6-2/TRBV6-3; clone size: many; D gene: .; J gene: TRBJ2-5; CDR3 DNA: TGTGCCAGCAGTTACTCGGAGACCCAGTACTTC; CDR3 protein: CASSYSETQYF
V gene: TRBV12-3/TRBV12-4; clone size: .; D gene: .; J gene: TRBJ2-1; CDR3 DNA: TGTGCCAGCAGTCGCGGCGACCAAGAGCAGTTCTTC; CDR3 protein: CASSRGDQEQFF
V gene: TRBV28; clone size: .; D gene: .; J gene: TRBJ2-1; CDR3 DNA: TGTGCCAGCAGACCCCCCGGGTCCTACAATGAGCAGTTCTTC; CDR3 protein: CASRPPGSYNEQFF
V gene: TRBV29-1; clone size: .; D gene: .; J gene: TRBJ2-1; CDR3 DNA: TGCAGCGCTACCAGGTACAATGAGCAGTTCTTC; CDR3 protein: CSATRYNEQFF
V gene: TRBV28; clone size: once; D gene: .; J gene: TRBJ1-1; CDR3 DNA: TGTGCCAGCAGCTCCCACGGGCGGGGGGTCACTGAAACTTTCTTT; CDR3 protein: CASSSHGRGVTETFF
V gene: TRBV6-1; clone size: .; D gene: .; J gene: TRBJ2-1; CDR3 DNA: TGTGCCAGCAGTGAAGCAGGGATCGGTGAGCAGATCTTT; CDR3 protein: CASSEAGIGEQIF
V gene: TRBV5-5; clone size: many; D gene: TRBD2; J gene: TRBJ2-2; CDR3 DNA: TGTGCCAGCAGCCGAAAACTAGCGCGGGAAGGTGACACCGGGGAGCTGTTTTTT; CDR3 protein: CASSRKLAREGDTGELFF
V gene: TRBV7-2; clone size: .; D gene: TRBD2; J gene: TRBJ2-5; CDR3 DNA: TGTGCCAGCATGAGTCGTTTTGGGTTAGCGGGGACCCAGTACTTC; CDR3 protein: CASMSRFGLAGTQYF
V gene: TRBV12-3/TRBV12-4; clone size: .; D gene: TRBD1; J gene: TRBJ2-5; CDR3 DNA: TGTGCCAGTAGCCTTCTGGGGGACAGGGAAGTGGAGACCCAGTACTTC; CDR3 protein: CASSLLGDREVETQYF
V gene: TRBV11-2; clone size: .; D gene: .; J gene: TRBJ2-2; CDR3 DNA: TGTGCCAGCAGCTTATACGTGGGAGAAAACACTGGGGAGCTGTTTTTT; CDR3 protein: CASSLYVGENTGELFF
V gene: TRBV6-2/TRBV6-3; clone size: many; D gene: .; J gene: TRBJ2-1; CDR3 DNA: TGTGCCAGCAAACCCCCTGGGAAGGGTAATGAGCAGTTCTTC; CDR3 protein: CASKPPGKGNEQFF
V gene: TRBV12-3/TRBV12-4; clone size: .; D gene: .; J gene: TRBJ2-2; CDR3 DNA: TGTGCCAGCATGCGACAGATCACCGGGGAGCTGTTTTTT; CDR3 protein: CASMRQITGELFF
V gene: TRBV5-4; clone size: many; D gene: TRBD1; J gene: TRBJ1-4; CDR3 DNA: TGTGCCAGCAGCTCCGGACAGGGGGCTAATGAAAAACTGTTTTTT; CDR3 protein: CASSSGQGANEKLFF
V gene: TRBV28; clone size: .; D gene: .; J gene: TRBJ2-1; CDR3 DNA: TGTGCCGGTAGTTCATCTAGGGGGGCAGGATACAATGAGCAGTTCTTC; CDR3 protein: CAGSSSRGAGYNEQFF
V gene: TRBV7-9; clone size: few; D gene: TRBD2; J gene: TRBJ2-1; CDR3 DNA: TGTGCCAGCAGCCGCGACCAGGGACTAGCGGGATTCAGCGACAATGAGCAGTTCTTC; CDR3 protein: CASSRDQGLAGFSDNEQFF
V gene: TRBV12-3/TRBV12-4; clone size: many; D gene: TRBD1; J gene: TRBJ2-3; CDR3 DNA: TGTGCCAGCAGCCTAACCGCCGGGACAGAGGCGTATTTT; CDR3 protein: CASSLTAGTEAYF
V gene: TRBV30; clone size: many; D gene: TRBD2; J gene: TRBJ2-1; CDR3 DNA: TGTGCCTGGTCCGAATCGGGGGGTCCGTTCTTC; CDR3 protein: CAWSESGGPFF